This TCR beta chain was observed in a study of control samples from healthy donors and cancer patients. The repertoire was sequenced with immunoSEQ multiplex PCR; TCRdb's copy has only in-frame clones and lacks some. The sample gives around 140,000 clones, roughly 90% of which show up once; 2.1% is in the top ten. V dropped 6 bases and J dropped 10; count of bases not matched to a gene: 15. CDR3 length: 15 residues. Germline V gene lookup returns CDR1 MDHEN and CDR2 SYDVKM. This clone came up once. This receptor was obtained from a woman aged 50 to 60 in good health. The chain links TRBV28 to TRBJ2-1; 7 bases match TRBD2. The source material was blood. CDR3 loop: CASSPGGGTRGEQFF. The CDR3 bases are TGTGCCAGCAGCCCCGGCGGGGGAACACGGGGCGAGCAGTTCTTC.